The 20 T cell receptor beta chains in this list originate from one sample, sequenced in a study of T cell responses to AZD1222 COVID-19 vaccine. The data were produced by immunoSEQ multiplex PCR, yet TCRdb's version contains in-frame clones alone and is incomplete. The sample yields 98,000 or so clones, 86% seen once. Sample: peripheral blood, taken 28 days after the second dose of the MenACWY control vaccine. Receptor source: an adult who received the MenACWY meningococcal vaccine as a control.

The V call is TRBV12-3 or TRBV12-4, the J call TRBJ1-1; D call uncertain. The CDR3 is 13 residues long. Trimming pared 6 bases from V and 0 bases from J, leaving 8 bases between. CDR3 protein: CASSKHMNTEAFF. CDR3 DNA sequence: TGTGCCAGCAGCAAACACATGAACACTGAAGCTTTCTTT.

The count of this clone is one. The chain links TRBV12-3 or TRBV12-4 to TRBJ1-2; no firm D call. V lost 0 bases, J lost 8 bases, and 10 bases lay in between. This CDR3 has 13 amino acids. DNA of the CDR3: TGTGCCAGCAGTTTAGCGCTAATTGGGGGCTACACCTTC. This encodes CASSLALIGGYTF.

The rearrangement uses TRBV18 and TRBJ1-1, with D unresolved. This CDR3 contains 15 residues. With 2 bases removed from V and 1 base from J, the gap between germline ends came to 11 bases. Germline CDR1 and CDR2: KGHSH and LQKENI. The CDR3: CASSPSDARNTEAFF. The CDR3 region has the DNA TGTGCCAGCTCACCATCGGACGCAAGGAACACTGAAGCTTTCTTT.

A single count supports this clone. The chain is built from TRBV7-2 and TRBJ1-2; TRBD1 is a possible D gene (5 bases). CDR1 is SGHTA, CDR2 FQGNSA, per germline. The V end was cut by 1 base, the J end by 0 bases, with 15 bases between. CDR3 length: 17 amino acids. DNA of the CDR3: TGTGCCAGCAGCTTAGTTGGCCCTAGGGGAGCTAACTATGGCTACACCTTC. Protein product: CASSLVGPRGANYGYTF.

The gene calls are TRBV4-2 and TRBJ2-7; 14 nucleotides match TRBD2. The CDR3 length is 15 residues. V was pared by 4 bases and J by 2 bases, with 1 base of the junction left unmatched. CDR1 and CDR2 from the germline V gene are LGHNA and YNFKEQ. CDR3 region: CASSRLAGGPYEQYF. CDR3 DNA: TGTGCCAGCAGCCGACTAGCGGGGGGGCCCTACGAGCAGTACTTC.

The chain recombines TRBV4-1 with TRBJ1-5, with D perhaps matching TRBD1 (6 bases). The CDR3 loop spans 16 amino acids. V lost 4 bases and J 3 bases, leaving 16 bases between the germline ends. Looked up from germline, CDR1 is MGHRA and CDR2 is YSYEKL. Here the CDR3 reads CASSRTGQFVNQPQHF. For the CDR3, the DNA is TGCGCCAGCAGCCGGACCGGACAGTTTGTCAATCAGCCCCAGCATTTT.

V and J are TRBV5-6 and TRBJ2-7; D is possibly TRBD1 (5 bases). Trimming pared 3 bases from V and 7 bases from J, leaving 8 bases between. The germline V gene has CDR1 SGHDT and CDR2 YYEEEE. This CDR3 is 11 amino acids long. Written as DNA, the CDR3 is TGTGCCAGCAGCTCCAGGACAGAGCAGTACTTC. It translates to CASSSRTEQYF.

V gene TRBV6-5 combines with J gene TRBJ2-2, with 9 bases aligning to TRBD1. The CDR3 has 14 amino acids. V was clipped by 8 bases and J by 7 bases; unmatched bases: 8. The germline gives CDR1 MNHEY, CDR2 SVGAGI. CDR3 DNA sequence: TGTGCCAGCGTTAGGACAGGGGTTGGCGGGGAGCTGTTTTTT. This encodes CASVRTGVGGELFF.

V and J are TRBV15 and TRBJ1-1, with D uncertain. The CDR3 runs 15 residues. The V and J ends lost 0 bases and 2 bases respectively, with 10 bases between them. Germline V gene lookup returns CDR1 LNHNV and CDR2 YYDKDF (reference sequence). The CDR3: CATSRERAQNTEAFF. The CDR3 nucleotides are TGTGCCACCAGCAGAGAACGGGCACAAAACACTGAAGCTTTCTTT.

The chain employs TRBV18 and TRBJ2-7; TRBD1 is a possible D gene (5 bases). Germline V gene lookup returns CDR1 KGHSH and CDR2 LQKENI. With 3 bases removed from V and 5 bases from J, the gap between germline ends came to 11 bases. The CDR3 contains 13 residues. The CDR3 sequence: CASSPTTVNEQYF. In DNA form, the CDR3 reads TGTGCCAGCTCACCTACGACAGTTAACGAGCAGTACTTC.

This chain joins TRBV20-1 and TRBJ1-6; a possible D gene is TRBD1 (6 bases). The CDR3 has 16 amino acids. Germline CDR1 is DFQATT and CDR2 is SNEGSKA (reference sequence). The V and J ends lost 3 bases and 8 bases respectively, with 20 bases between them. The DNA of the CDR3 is TGCAGTGCTAGTCAGATCGGGGGCTTATTCGATTCACCCCTCCACTTT. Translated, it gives CSASQIGGLFDSPLHF.

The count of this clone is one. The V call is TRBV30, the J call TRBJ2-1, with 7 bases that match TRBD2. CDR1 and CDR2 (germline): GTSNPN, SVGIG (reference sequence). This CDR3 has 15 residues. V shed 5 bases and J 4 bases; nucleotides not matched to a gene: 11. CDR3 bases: TGTGCCTGGGGGGGGGTAGCCCGAGGTTACAATGAGCAGTTCTTC. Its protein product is CAWGGVARGYNEQFF.

The CDR3 DNA reads TGTGCCAGCAGTTTAACACCCGGGACAGGGGATAGGGAGACCCAGTACTTC. The encoded protein is CASSLTPGTGDRETQYF. V is TRBV27 and J is TRBJ2-5, with 10 nucleotides matching TRBD1. J gave up 5 bases and V 2 bases, and 11 bases lay outside the gene matches. The CDR3 has 17 residues. Germline V gene lookup returns CDR1 MNHEY and CDR2 SMNVEV (reference sequence).

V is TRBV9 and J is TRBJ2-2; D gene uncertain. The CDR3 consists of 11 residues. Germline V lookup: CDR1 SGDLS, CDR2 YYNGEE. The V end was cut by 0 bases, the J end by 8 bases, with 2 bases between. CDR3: CASSVAGELFF. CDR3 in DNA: TGTGCCAGCAGCGTAGCGGGGGAGCTGTTTTTT.

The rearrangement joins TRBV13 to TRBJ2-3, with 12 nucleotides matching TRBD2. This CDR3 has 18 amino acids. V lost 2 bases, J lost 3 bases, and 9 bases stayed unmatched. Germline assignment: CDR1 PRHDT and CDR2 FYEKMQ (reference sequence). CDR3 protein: CASSLKSASGGATDTQYF. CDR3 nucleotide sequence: TGTGCCAGCAGCTTAAAGTCGGCTAGCGGGGGGGCTACAGATACGCAGTATTTT. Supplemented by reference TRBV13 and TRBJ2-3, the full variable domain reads AAGVIQSPRHLIKEKRETATLKCYPIPRHDTVYWYQQGPGQDPQFLISFYEKMQSDKGSIPDRFSAQQFSDYHSELNMSSLELGDSALYFCASSLKSASGGATDTQYFGPGTRLTVL.

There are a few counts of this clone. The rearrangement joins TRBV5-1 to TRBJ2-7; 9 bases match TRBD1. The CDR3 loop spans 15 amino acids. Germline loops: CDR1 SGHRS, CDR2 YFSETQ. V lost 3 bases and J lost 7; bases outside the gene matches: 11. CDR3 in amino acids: CASSSLQGAAWEQYF. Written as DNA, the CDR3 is TGCGCCAGCAGCTCCTTACAGGGGGCGGCTTGGGAGCAGTACTTC.

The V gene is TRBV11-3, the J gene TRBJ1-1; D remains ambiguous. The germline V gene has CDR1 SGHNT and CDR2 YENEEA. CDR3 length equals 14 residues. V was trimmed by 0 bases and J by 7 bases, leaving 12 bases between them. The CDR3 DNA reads TGTGCCAGCAGCTTAGATGGCAGAGAGGATGAAGCTTTCTTT. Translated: CASSLDGREDEAFF.

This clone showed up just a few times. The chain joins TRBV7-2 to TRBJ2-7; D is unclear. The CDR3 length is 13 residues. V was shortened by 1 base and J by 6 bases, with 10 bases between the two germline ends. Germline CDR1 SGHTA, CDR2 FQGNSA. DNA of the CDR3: TGTGCCAGCAGCTTAGGGCAGTTAGTCGAGCAGTACTTC. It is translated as CASSLGQLVEQYF.

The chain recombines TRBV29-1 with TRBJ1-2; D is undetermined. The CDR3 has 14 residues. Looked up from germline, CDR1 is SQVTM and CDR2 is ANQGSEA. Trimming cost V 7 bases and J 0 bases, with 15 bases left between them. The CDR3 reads CSARPVLANYGYTF. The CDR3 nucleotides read TGCAGCGCCCGACCCGTTTTAGCTAACTATGGCTACACCTTC.

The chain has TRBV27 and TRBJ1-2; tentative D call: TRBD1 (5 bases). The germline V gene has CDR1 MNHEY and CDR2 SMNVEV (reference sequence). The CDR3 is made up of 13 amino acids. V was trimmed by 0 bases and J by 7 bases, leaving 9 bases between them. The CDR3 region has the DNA TGTGCCAGCAGTTTATCTATTGGGGCTGGCTACACCTTC. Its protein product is CASSLSIGAGYTF.